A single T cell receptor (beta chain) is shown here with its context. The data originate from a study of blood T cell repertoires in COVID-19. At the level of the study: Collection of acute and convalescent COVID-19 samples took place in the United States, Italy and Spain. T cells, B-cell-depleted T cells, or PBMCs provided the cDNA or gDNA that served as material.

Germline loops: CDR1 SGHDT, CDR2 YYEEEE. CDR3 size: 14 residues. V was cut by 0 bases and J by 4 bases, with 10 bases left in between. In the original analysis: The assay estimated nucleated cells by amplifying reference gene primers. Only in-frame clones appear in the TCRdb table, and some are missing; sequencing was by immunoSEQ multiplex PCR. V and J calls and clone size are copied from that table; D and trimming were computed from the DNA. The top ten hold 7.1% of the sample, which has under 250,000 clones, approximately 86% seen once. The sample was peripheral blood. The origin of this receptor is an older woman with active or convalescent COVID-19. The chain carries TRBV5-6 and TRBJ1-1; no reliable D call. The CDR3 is CASSLEGGFTEAFF. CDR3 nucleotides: TGTGCCAGCAGCTTGGAGGGAGGGTTCACTGAAGCTTTCTTT.